This TCR beta chain appears in the sequencing data of a study of blood T cell repertoires in COVID-19. The CDR3 has 13 amino acids. Trimming stripped 0 bases from V and 0 bases from J, with 4 bases between. The germline CDR1 and CDR2 sequences are SGHRS and YFSETQ. Profiled with immunoSEQ multiplex PCR; TCRdb holds only in-frame clones, not every one. Among tens of thousands of clones listed, approximately 89% were seen once. This clone occurred a few times. The receptor comes from a man over 45 with acute or convalescent COVID-19. Sample: peripheral blood. The chain combines TRBV5-1 with TRBJ2-7; D is unclear. CDR3 sequence (DNA): TGCGCCAGCAGCTTGGACTACTCCTACGAGCAGTACTTC. Protein sequence: CASSLDYSYEQYF.